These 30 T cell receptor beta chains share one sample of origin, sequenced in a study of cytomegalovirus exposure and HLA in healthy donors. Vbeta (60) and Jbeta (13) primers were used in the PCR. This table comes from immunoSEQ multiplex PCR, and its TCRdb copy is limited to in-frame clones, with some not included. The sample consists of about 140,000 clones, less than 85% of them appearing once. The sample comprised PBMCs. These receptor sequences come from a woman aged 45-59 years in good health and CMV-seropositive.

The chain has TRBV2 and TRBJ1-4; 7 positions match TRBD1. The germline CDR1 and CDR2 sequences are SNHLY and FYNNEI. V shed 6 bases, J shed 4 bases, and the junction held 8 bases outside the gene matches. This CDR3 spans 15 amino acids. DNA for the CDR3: TGTGCCAGCAGAGCCGACAGGGTGGTTAATGAAAAACTGTTTTTT. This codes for CASRADRVVNEKLFF.

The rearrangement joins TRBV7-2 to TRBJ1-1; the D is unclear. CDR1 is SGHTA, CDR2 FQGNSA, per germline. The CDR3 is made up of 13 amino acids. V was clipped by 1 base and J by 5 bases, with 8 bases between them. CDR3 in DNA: TGTGCCAGCAGCTTAGTAGTCATGACTGAAGCTTTCTTT. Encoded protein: CASSLVVMTEAFF.

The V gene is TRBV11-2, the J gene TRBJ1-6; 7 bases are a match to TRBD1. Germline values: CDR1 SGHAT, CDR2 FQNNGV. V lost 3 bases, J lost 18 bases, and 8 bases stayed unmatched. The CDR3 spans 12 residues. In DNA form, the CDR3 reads TGTGCCAGCAGCTTTAACACAGGGGAGGCCCACTTT. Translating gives CASSFNTGEAHF. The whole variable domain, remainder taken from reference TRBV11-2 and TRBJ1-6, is EAGVAQSPRYKIIEKRQSVAFWCNPISGHATLYWYQQILGQGPKLLIQFQNNGVVDDSQLPKDRFSAERLKGVDSTLKIQPAKLEDSAVYLCASSFNTGEAHFGNGTRLTVT.

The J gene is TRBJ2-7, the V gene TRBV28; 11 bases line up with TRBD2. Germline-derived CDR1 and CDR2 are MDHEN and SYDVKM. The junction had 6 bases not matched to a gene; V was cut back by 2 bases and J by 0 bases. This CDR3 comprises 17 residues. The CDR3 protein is CASSLSRLAGGSYEQYF. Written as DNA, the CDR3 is TGTGCCAGCAGTTTAAGTCGTCTAGCGGGGGGCTCCTACGAGCAGTACTTC. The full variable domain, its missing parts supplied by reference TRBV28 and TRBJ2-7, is DVKVTQSSRYLVKRTGEKVFLECVQDMDHENMFWYRQDPGLGLRLIYFSYDVKMKEKGDIPEGYSVSREKKERFSLILESASTNQTSMYLCASSLSRLAGGSYEQYFGPGTRLTVT.

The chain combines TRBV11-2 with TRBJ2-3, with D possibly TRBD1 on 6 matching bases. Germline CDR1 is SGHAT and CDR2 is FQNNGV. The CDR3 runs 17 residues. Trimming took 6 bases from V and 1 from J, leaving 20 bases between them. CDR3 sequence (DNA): TGTGCCAGCAGACACTATATTGGGGGCTCGGGCACAGATACGCAGTATTTT. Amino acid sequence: CASRHYIGGSGTDTQYF.

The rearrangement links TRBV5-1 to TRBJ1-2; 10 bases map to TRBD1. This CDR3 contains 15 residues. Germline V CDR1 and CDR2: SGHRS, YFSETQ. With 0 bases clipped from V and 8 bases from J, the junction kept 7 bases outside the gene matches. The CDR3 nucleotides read TGCGCCAGCAGCTTGGTGGGGACAGGGGAAGGAGGCTACACCTTC. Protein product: CASSLVGTGEGGYTF.

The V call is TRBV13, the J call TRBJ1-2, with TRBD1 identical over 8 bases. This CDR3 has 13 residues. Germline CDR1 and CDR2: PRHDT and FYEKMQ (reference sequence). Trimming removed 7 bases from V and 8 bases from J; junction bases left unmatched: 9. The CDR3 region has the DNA TGTGCCAGCACCCTGGACAGGACAGGGGGCTACACCTTC. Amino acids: CASTLDRTGGYTF. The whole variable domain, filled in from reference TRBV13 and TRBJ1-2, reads AAGVIQSPRHLIKEKRETATLKCYPIPRHDTVYWYQQGPGQDPQFLISFYEKMQSDKGSIPDRFSAQQFSDYHSELNMSSLELGDSALYFCASTLDRTGGYTFGSGTRLTVV.

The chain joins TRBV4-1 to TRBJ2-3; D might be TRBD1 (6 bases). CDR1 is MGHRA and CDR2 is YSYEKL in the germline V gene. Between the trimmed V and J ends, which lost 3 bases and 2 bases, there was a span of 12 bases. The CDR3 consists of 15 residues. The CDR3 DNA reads TGCGCCAGCAGCCAGAGGGGACAAAACACAGATACGCAGTATTTT. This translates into CASSQRGQNTDTQYF.

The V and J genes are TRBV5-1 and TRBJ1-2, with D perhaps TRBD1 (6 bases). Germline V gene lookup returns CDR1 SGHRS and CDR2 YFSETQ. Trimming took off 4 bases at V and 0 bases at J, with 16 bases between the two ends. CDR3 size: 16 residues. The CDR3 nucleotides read TGCGCCAGCAGCCGCACGGGACAACTCACTAACTATGGCTACACCTTC. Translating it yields CASSRTGQLTNYGYTF.

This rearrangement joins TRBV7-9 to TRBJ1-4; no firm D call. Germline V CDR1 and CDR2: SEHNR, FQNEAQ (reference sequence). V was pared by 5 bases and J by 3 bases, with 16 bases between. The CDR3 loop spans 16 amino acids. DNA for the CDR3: TGTGCCAGCAGCCGAGAGGAGTTTGGGTCTAATGAAAAACTGTTTTTT. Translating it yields CASSREEFGSNEKLFF. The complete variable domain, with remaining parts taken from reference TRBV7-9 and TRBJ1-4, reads DTGVSQNPRHKITKRGQNVTFRCDPISEHNRLYWYRQTLGQGPEFLTYFQNEAQLEKSRLLSDRFSAERPKGSFSTLEIQRTEQGDSAMYLCASSREEFGSNEKLFFGSGTQLSVL.

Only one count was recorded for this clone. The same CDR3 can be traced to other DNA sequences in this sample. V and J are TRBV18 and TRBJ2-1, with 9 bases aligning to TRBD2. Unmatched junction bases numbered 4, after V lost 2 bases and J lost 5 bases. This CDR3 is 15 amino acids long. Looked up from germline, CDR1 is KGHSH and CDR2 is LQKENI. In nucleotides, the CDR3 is TGTGCCAGCTCACCAGGCTTAGCGGGGGACAATGAGCAGTTCTTC. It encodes CASSPGLAGDNEQFF. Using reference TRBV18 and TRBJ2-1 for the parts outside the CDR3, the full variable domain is NAGVMQNPRHLVRRRGQEARLRCSPMKGHSHVYWYRQLPEEGLKFMVYLQKENIIDESGMPKERFSAEFPKEGPSILRIQQVVRGDSAAYFCASSPGLAGDNEQFFGPGTRLTVL.

The DNA for the CDR3 is TGTGCCAGCAGGGGGGACAGCCTCACCGGGGAGCTGTTTTTT. This codes for CASRGDSLTGELFF. The rearrangement uses TRBV4-2 and TRBJ2-2; TRBD1 aligns across 7 bases. The CDR3 runs 14 residues. The germline gives CDR1 LGHNA, CDR2 YNFKEQ. V trimming: 6 bases; J trimming: 4 bases; junction bases outside the gene matches: 5.

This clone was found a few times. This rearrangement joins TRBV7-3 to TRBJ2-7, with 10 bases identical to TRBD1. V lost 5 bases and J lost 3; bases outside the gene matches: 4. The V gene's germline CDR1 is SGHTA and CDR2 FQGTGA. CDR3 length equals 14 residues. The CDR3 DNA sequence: TGTGCCAGCAGCACGACAGGGGGCAGCTACGAGCAGTACTTC. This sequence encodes CASSTTGGSYEQYF.

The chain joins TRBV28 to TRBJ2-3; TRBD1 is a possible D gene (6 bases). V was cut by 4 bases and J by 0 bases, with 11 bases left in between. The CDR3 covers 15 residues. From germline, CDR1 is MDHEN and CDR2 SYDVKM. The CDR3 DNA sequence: TGTGCCAGCAGTTGGACAGTCACTAGCACAGATACGCAGTATTTT. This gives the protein CASSWTVTSTDTQYF.

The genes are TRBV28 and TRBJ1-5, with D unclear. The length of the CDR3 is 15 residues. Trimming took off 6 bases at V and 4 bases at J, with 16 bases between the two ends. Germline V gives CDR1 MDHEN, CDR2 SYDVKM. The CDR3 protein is CASRSIRSRNQPQHF. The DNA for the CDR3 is TGTGCCAGCAGATCCATCCGGTCCCGTAATCAGCCCCAGCATTTT. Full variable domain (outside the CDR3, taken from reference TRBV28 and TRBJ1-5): DVKVTQSSRYLVKRTGEKVFLECVQDMDHENMFWYRQDPGLGLRLIYFSYDVKMKEKGDIPEGYSVSREKKERFSLILESASTNQTSMYLCASRSIRSRNQPQHFGDGTRLSIL.

This chain's CDR3 is CASSTQGDSNEQFF. CDR3 bases: TGCGCCAGCAGCACCCAAGGGGATTCCAATGAGCAGTTCTTC. V usage is TRBV5-1 and J usage is TRBJ2-1, with D tentatively TRBD1 (5 bases). The CDR3 is made up of 14 amino acids. With 4 bases removed from V and 6 bases from J, the gap between germline ends came to 14 bases. Germline V gene data show CDR1 as SGHRS and CDR2 as YFSETQ.

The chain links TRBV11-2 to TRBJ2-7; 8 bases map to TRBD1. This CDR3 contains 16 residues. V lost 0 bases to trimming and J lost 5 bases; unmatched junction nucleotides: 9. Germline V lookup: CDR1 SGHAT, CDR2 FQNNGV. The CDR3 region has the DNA TGTGCCAGCAGCTTAGAGACAGGGGCCTACTTAAACGAGCAGTACTTC. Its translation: CASSLETGAYLNEQYF.

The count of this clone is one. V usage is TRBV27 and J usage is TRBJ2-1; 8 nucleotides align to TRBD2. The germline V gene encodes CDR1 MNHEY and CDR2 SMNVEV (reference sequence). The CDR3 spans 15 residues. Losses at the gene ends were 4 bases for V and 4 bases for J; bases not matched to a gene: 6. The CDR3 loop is CASSWGGLEYNEQFF. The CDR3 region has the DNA TGTGCCAGCAGTTGGGGGGGACTAGAGTACAATGAGCAGTTCTTC.

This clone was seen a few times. The CDR3 DNA reads as TGCGCCAGCAGGCAGGACAGCTACGAGCAGTACTTC. Amino acids: CASRQDSYEQYF. V usage is TRBV5-1 and J usage is TRBJ2-7, with D maybe TRBD1 (6 bases). Per germline, CDR1 SGHRS and CDR2 YFSETQ. The ends were cut back, 5 bases at V and 3 bases at J, with 9 bases in the middle. The CDR3 is 12 residues long.

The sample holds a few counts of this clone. CDR3 protein: CASTADRALTEAFF. The CDR3 DNA reads as TGTGCCAGTACCGCGGACAGGGCGTTAACTGAAGCTTTCTTT. The chain links TRBV19 to TRBJ1-1; TRBD1 matches 8 bases. Germline CDR1 reads LNHDA; CDR2 reads SQIVND (reference sequence). After removal of 7 bases from V and 5 bases from J, the junction contained 9 bases not matched to a gene. The CDR3 sequence is 14 residues long.

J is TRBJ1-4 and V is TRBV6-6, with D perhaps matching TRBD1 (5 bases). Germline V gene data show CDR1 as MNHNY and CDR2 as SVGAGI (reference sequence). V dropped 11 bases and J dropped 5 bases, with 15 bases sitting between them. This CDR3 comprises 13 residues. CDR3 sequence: CASQGHGNEKLFF. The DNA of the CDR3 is TGTGCCTCCCAGGGCCACGGCAATGAAAAACTGTTTTTT.

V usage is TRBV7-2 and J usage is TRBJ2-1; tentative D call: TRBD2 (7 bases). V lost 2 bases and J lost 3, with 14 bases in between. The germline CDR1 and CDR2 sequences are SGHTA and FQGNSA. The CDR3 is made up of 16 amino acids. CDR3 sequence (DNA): TGTGCCAGCAGCTTAATGGGGGGGGCTATCTACAATGAGCAGTTCTTC. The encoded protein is CASSLMGGAIYNEQFF.

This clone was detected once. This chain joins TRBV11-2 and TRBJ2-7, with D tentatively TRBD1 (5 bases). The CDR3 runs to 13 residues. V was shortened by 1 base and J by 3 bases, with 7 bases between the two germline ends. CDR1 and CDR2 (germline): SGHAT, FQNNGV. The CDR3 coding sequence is TGTGCCAGCAGCTTAGCACAGGACTACGAGCAGTACTTC. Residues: CASSLAQDYEQYF.

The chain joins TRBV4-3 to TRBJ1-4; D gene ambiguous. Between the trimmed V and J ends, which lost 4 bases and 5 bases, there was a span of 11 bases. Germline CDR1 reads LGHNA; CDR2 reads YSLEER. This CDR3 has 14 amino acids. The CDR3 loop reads CASSPRRGNEKLFF. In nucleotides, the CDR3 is TGCGCCAGCAGCCCGCGAAGAGGGAATGAAAAACTGTTTTTT.

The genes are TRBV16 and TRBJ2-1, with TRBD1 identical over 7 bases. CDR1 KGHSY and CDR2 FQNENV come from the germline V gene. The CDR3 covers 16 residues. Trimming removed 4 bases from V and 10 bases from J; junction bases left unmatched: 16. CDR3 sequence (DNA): TGTGCCAGCAGCCCCCCCCGACAGGGCCCCTCGGACGAGCAGTTCTTC. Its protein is CASSPPRQGPSDEQFF.

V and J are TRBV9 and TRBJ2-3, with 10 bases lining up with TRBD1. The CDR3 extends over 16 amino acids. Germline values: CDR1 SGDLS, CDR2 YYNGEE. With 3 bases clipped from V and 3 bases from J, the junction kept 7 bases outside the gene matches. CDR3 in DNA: TGTGCCAGCAGCGCCCTGACAGGGGGCGGGACAGATACGCAGTATTTT. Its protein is CASSALTGGGTDTQYF.

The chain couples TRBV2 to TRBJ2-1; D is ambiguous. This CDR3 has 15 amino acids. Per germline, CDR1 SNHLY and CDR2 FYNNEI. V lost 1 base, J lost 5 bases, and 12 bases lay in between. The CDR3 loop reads CASSEGGGIHNEQFF. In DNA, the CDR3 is TGTGCCAGCAGTGAAGGCGGCGGAATCCACAATGAGCAGTTCTTC.

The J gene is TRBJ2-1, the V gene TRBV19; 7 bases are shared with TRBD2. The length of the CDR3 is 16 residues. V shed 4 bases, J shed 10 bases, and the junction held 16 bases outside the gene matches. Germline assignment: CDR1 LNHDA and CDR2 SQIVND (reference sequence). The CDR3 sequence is CASSTPGLGGRSEQFF. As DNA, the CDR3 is TGTGCCAGTAGTACCCCCGGACTAGGAGGGAGGTCGGAGCAGTTCTTC.

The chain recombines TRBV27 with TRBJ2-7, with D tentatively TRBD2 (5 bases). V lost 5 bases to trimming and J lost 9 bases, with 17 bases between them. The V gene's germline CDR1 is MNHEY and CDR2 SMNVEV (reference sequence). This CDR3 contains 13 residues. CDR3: CASSPETEGPQYF. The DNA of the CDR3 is TGTGCCAGCAGTCCCGAGACTGAGGGTCCGCAGTACTTC.

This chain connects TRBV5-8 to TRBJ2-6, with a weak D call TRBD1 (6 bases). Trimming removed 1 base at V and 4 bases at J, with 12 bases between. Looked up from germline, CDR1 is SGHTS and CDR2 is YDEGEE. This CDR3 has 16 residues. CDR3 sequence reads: CASSLIRGSGANVLTF. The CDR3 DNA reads TGTGCCAGCAGCTTGATTAGGGGGTCCGGGGCCAACGTCCTGACTTTC.